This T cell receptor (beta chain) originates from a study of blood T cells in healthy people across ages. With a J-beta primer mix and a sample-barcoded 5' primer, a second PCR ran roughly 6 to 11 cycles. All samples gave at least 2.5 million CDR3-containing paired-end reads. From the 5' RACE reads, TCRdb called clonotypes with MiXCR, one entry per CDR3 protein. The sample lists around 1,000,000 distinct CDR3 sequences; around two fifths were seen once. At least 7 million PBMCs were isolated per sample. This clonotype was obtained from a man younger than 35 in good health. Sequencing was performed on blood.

In DNA, the CDR3 is TGCAGTGCCCCATTATCTCGGGGCGGGGGGGGTATGACGAGCAATCAGCCCCAGCATTTT. Translated, it gives CSAPLSRGGGGMTSNQPQHF. V and J are TRBV20-1 and TRBJ1-5; the D gene is possibly TRBD1 (5 bases). V dropped 6 bases and J dropped 1 base, with 31 bases sitting between them. Germline V CDR1 and CDR2: DFQATT, SNEGSKA (reference sequence). CDR3 length equals 20 residues.